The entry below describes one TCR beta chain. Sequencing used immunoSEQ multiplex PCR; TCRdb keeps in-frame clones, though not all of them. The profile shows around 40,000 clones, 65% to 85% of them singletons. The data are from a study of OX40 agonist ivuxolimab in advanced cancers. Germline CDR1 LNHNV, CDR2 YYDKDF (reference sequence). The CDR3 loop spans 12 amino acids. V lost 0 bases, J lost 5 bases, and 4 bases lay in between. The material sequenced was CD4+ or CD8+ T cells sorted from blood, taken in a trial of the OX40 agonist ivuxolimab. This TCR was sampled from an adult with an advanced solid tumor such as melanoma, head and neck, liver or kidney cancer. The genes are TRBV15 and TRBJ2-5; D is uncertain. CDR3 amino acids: CATSRDVETQYF. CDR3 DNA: TGTGCCACCAGCAGAGATGTGGAGACCCAGTACTTC. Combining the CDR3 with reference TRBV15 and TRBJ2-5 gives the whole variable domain DAMVIQNPRYQVTQFGKPVTLSCSQTLNHNVMYWYQQKSSQAPKLLFHYYDKDFNNEADTPDNFQSRRPNTSFCFLDIRSPGLGDTAMYLCATSRDVETQYFGPGTRLLVL.